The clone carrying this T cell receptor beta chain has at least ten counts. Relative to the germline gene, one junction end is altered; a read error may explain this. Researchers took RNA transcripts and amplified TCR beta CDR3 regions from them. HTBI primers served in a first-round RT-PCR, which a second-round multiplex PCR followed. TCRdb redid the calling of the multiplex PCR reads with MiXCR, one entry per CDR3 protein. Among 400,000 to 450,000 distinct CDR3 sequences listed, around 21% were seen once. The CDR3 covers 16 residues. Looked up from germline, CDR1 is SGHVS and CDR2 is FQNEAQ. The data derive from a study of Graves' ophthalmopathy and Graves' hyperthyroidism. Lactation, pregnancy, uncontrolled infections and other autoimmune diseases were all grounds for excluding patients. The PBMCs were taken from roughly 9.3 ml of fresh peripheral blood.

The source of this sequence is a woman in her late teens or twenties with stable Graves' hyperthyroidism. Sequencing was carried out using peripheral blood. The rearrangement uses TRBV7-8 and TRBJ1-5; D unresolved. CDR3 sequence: CASSLARLVSNQPQHF. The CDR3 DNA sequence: TGTGCCAGCAGCCTAGCCCGACTCGTTAGCAATCAGCCCCAGCATTTT.